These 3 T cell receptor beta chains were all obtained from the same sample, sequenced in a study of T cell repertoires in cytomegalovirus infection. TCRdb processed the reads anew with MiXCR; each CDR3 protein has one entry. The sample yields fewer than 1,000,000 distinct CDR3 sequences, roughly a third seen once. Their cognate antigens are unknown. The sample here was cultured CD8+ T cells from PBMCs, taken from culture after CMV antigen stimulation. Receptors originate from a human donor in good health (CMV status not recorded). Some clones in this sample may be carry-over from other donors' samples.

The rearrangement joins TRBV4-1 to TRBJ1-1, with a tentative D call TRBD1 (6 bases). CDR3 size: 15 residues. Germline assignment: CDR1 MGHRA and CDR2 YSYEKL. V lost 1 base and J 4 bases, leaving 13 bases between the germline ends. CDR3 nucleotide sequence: TGCGCCAGCAGCCAAGTTTTGGGGGCCAGCACTGAAGCTTTCTTT. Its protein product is CASSQVLGASTEAFF.

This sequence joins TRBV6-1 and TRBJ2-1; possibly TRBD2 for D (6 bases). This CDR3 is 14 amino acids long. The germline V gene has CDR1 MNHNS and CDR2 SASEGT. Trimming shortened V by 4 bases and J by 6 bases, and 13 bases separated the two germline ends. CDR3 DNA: TGTGCCAGCAGTGTCAAAGGGACTCCCAATGAGCAGTTCTTC. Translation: CASSVKGTPNEQFF.

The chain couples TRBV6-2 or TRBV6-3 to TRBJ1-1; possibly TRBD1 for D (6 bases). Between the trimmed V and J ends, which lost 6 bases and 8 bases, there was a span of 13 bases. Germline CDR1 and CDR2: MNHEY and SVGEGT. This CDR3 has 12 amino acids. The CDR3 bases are TGTGCCAGCAGGACCGACAGGTGGGAAGCTTTCTTT. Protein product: CASRTDRWEAFF.